Following are 15 T cell receptor beta chains from one sample sequenced in a study of identical twins. TCRdb independently ran MiXCR on the 5' RACE reads; one entry per CDR3 protein. The sample lists fewer than 450,000 distinct CDR3 sequences, roughly 10% seen once, with 8.5% to 10% in the top ten. The sample taken for sequencing was naive T cells sorted from blood. The receptors shown here come from a woman in her forties or fifties in good health.

The V gene is TRBV29-1, the J gene TRBJ1-5; no clear D. Trimming cost V 5 bases and J 5 bases, with 10 bases left between them. CDR1 and CDR2 from the germline V gene are SQVTM and ANQGSEA. The CDR3 length is 12 residues. The CDR3 DNA reads TGCAGCGTTCGGCAACTCGATCAGCCCCAGCATTTT. Translating gives CSVRQLDQPQHF.

This chain uses TRBV6-5 with TRBJ2-4; weak D call: TRBD2 (5 bases). The V and J ends lost 6 bases and 0 bases respectively, with 12 bases between them. The V gene's germline CDR1 is MNHEY and CDR2 SVGAGI. The CDR3 is made up of 15 amino acids. CDR3 region: CASRATRGAKNIQYF. The DNA for the CDR3 is TGTGCCAGCAGGGCCACTAGAGGAGCCAAAAACATTCAGTACTTC.

The chain combines TRBV27 with TRBJ2-5; 7 nucleotides align to TRBD1. V was clipped by 5 bases and J by 5 bases; unmatched bases: 8. The CDR3 length is 14 residues. CDR1 MNHEY and CDR2 SMNVEV come from the germline V gene (reference sequence). CDR3 nucleotide sequence: TGTGCCAGCAGTACTCGACAGGGCGGGGAGACCCAGTACTTC. This translates into CASSTRQGGETQYF.

This clonotype was counted a few times. V and J are TRBV5-1 and TRBJ1-4, with 7 nucleotides matching TRBD1. The CDR3 covers 14 residues. The J segment lost 8 bases and the V segment lost 4 bases, leaving 8 bases of the junction unmatched. Germline V lookup: CDR1 SGHRS, CDR2 YFSETQ. The CDR3, as DNA: TGCGCCAGCAGCCCTTACAGGGGTGGAGAAAAACTGTTTTTT. It is translated as CASSPYRGGEKLFF.

The chain combines TRBV10-3 with TRBJ2-1; perhaps TRBD1 as D (5 bases). CDR3 length equals 14 residues. Germline V gene data show CDR1 as ENHRY and CDR2 as SYGVKD. V dropped 0 bases and J dropped 7 bases, with 10 bases sitting between them. The CDR3 loop is CAISESRQLNEQFF. CDR3 DNA: TGTGCCATCAGTGAGTCGCGACAGTTAAATGAGCAGTTCTTC.

V gene TRBV20-1 combines with J gene TRBJ2-1; possibly TRBD2 for D (6 bases). Germline CDR1 DFQATT, CDR2 SNEGSKA (reference sequence). V was clipped by 5 bases and J by 5 bases, with 25 bases between them. The CDR3 spans 17 residues. The CDR3 coding sequence is TGCAGTGCTCCTGCGGGGCGGACCACCACACTCAACAATGAGCAGTTCTTC. As protein: CSAPAGRTTTLNNEQFF.

The chain links TRBV5-8 to TRBJ2-4, with 7 bases identical to TRBD1. This CDR3 contains 11 residues. Germline lookup yields CDR1 SGHTS and CDR2 YDEGEE. J lost 13 bases, V lost 4 bases, and 5 bases had no gene match. DNA of the CDR3: TGTGCCAGCAGCCGACAGGGAATCCAGTACTTC. It specifies CASSRQGIQYF. The variable domain in full, completed from reference TRBV5-8 and TRBJ2-4, reads EAGVTQSPTHLIKTRGQQATLRCSPISGHTSVYWYQQALGLGLQFLLWYDEGEERNRGNFPPRFSGRQFPNYSSELNVNALELEDSALYLCASSRQGIQYFGAGTRLSVL.

In this sample, this clonotype turned up a few times. The chain links TRBV5-1 to TRBJ2-7; TRBD2 is a possible D gene (5 bases). From germline, CDR1 is SGHRS and CDR2 YFSETQ. V was trimmed by 4 bases and J by 3 bases, leaving 11 bases between them. This CDR3 region has 13 residues. For the CDR3, the DNA is TGCGCCAGCAGCAGCGGACTTTTCTACGAGCAGTACTTC. Translated, it gives CASSSGLFYEQYF.

V gene TRBV10-3 combines with J gene TRBJ2-1, with no clear D. The CDR3 totals 14 residues. V was trimmed by 1 base and J by 5 bases, leaving 9 bases between them. Germline assignment: CDR1 ENHRY and CDR2 SYGVKD. CDR3 in amino acids: CAISEFRPNNEQFF. The CDR3 nucleotides read TGTGCCATCAGTGAGTTTAGGCCAAACAATGAGCAGTTCTTC.

There are many counts of this clonotype. The chain carries TRBV2 and TRBJ2-5, with 8 positions matching TRBD2. J gave up 7 bases and V 6 bases, and 10 bases lay outside the gene matches. CDR3 size: 14 residues. Germline lookup yields CDR1 SNHLY and CDR2 FYNNEI. For the CDR3, the DNA is TGTGCCAGCAGGGGGACTAGGGGGGTTGGGACCCAGTACTTC. Protein product: CASRGTRGVGTQYF.

In its sample, this clonotype was seen many times. This chain connects TRBV12-3 or TRBV12-4 to TRBJ1-6; 8 positions agree with TRBD1. The CDR3 has 15 amino acids. The junction had 7 bases not matched to a gene; V was cut back by 5 bases and J by 7 bases. The CDR3 DNA follows: TGTGCCAGCAGTCCGACAGGGGTTAGAAATTCACCCCTCCACTTT. This encodes CASSPTGVRNSPLHF.

In its sample, this clonotype was seen a few times. J is TRBJ2-2 and V is TRBV6-1; TRBD2 aligns across 7 bases. Germline lookup yields CDR1 MNHNS and CDR2 SASEGT. The CDR3 consists of 15 residues. V was clipped by 7 bases and J by 5 bases; unmatched bases: 10. Here the CDR3 reads CASMAGGRGTGELFF. For the CDR3, the DNA is TGTGCCAGCATGGCCGGCGGGAGAGGAACCGGGGAGCTGTTTTTT.

The chain is built from TRBV12-3 or TRBV12-4 and TRBJ2-1; possible D gene TRBD2, 7 bases. The CDR3 has 15 amino acids. Trimming removed 3 bases from V and 3 bases from J, with 12 bases in between. CDR3 sequence (DNA): TGTGCCAGCAGTTTGAGAGGGGGGGGCTACAATGAGCAGTTCTTC. Translation: CASSLRGGGYNEQFF.

This clonotype was counted only a few times. The genes are TRBV27 and TRBJ2-7; D is possibly TRBD1 (5 bases). CDR3 length: 12 amino acids. Germline CDR1 and CDR2: MNHEY and SMNVEV (reference sequence). The ends were cut back, 6 bases at V and 3 bases at J, with 9 bases in the middle. CDR3 bases: TGTGCCAGCAGCCATACAGGCTACGAGCAGTACTTC. This gives the protein CASSHTGYEQYF.

Ten or more counts support this clonotype. The V call is TRBV29-1, the J call TRBJ2-5; D not resolved. In germline, CDR1 is SQVTM, CDR2 ANQGSEA. The V and J ends lost 7 bases and 5 bases respectively, with 11 bases between them. The CDR3 spans 11 residues. CDR3 DNA sequence: TGCAGCGCCTCCGACGTGGAGACCCAGTACTTC. The encoded protein is CSASDVETQYF.